The present entry profiles one T cell receptor beta chain with its context. This sample is part of a study of brain T cells in children with intractable seizures. Sequencing was performed with immunoSEQ multiplex PCR; in TCRdb, only in-frame clones are kept and a portion is missing. The sample has tens of thousands of clones; 90% to 95% are singletons. Sequencing was limited to surgery cases with top T cell transcript signatures in brain tissue. Germline lookup yields CDR1 MNHEY and CDR2 SVGAGI. The V gene lost 4 bases and the J gene lost 0 bases, with 6 bases spanning the gap. The CDR3 is 13 amino acids.

The sequence derives from a girl aged 2-15 years with Rasmussen encephalitis and intractable seizures. The chain combines TRBV6-5 with TRBJ1-1; the D is unclear. Here the sequenced sample was peripheral blood, taken at surgery. CDR3 sequence (DNA): TGTGCCAGCAGTTTTAGCTTGAACACTGAAGCTTTCTTT. It translates to CASSFSLNTEAFF.